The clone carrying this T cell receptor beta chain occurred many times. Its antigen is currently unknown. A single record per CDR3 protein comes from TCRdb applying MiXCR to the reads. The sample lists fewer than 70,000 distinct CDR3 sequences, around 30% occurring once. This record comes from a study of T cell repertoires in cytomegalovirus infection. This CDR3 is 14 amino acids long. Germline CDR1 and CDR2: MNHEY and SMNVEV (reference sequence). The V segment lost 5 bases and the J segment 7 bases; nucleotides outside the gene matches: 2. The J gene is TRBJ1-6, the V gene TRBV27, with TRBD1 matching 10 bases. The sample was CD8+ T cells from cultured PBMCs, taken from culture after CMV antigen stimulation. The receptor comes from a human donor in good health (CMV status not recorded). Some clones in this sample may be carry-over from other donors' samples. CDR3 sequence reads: CASSLGQGNSPLHF. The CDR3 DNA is TGTGCCAGCAGTCTGGGACAGGGGAATTCACCCCTCCACTTT.